This TCR beta chain was retrieved from a study of T-cell reconstitution after alpha-beta-depleted transplantation in children. Regarding the study as a whole: Expanded graft clones numbering several hundred reportedly gave rise to alpha-beta T cells about two months after transplant. Hyperexpanded clones declined; after one year, newly produced T cells mostly supplied diversity. TCRbeta diversity was high at day 60 in some patients (a result of surviving recipient T cells and thymic progenitors).

The table lists this clonotype with a few counts. Its antigen is unidentified. Trimming took 2 bases from V and 2 from J, leaving 22 bases between them. The CDR3 covers 20 residues. TCRbeta library preparation incorporated unique molecular identifiers. TCRdb recomputed calls from the PCR reads with MiXCR, one row per CDR3 protein. The sample lists about 200,000 distinct CDR3 sequences, 6.6% occurring once. The chain combines TRBV12-3 or TRBV12-4 with TRBJ2-6, with a weak D call TRBD1 (5 bases). The sequence came from a boy aged 2 to 10 with acute lymphoblastic leukemia, due to receive a stem cell transplant. The input for sequencing was PBMCs, taken before TCRalphabeta/CD19-depleted stem cell transplant. The DNA for the CDR3 is TGTGCCAGCAGTTTAAGGGTTGGGGCAGGGCAAGGTACTGGGGCCAACGTCCTGACTTTC. It specifies CASSLRVGAGQGTGANVLTF.